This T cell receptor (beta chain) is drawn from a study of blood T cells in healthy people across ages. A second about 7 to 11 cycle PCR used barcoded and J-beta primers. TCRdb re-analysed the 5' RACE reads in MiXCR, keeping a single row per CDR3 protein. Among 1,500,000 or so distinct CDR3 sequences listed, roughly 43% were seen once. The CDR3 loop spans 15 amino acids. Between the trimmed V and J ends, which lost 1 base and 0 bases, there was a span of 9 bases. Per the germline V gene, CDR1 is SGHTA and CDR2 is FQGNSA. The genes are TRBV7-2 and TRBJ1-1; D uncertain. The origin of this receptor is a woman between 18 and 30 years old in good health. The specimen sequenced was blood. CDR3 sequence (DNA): TGTGCCAGCAGCTTAGTTACGCCTCTGAACACTGAAGCTTTCTTT. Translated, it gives CASSLVTPLNTEAFF.